The next 10 T cell receptor beta chains were all read from a single sample in a study of T cell clonality in common variable immunodeficiency. The protocol was immunoSEQ multiplex PCR, while the TCRdb copy is restricted to in-frame clones and leaves out a portion. The sample contains roughly 58,000 clones, none of them singletons. The sample was peripheral blood mononuclear cells. All receptors come from a person aged 18 to 75 in good health.

This clone occurred a few times. The read comes to an end 3 residues before the CDR3 does, leaving the germline J gene to fill in the end. The chain has TRBV7-9 and TRBJ1-1; D ambiguous. Germline CDR1 SEHNR, CDR2 FQNEAQ (reference sequence). Trimming took 2 bases from V and 6 from J, leaving 7 bases between them. The CDR3 extends over 12 amino acids. The sequenced CDR3 bases are TGTGCCAGCAGCTTAATCCGTTCTGAA. It is translated as CASSLIRSE. Given in full, the CDR3 is CASSLIRSEAFF.

This clone was picked up many times. The read comes to an end 3 residues before the CDR3 does, leaving the germline J gene to fill in the end. The V call is TRBV6-1, the J call TRBJ2-2, with D perhaps matching TRBD1 (5 bases). The germline CDR1 and CDR2 sequences are MNHNS and SASEGT. This CDR3 has 15 amino acids. Trimming shortened V by 4 bases and J by 6 bases, and 15 bases separated the two germline ends. CDR3 loop: CASSGRSGFPGELFF. The sequenced part of the CDR3 DNA is TGTGCCAGCAGTGGCCGATCAGGGTTCCCCGGGGAG.

Ten or more counts support this clone. This CDR3 reads CASSLPGTEAFF. Partial CDR3 DNA: TGTGCCAGCTCACTCCCCGGTACTGAA. The chain couples TRBV18 to TRBJ1-1; D is unresolved. The read ends 3 residues early relative to the CDR3; the germline J gene fills the gap. CDR1 and CDR2 (germline): KGHSH, LQKENI. The V end lost 4 bases, the J end lost 5 bases, and 8 bases lay between the germline ends. The length of the CDR3 is 12 residues.

This clone is medium-sized (0.01 to 0.1%) by share. CDR3 bases read: TGCAGTGCAGAGAGCGGAAATGAG. Translated, it gives CSAESGNE. The complete CDR3 protein is CSAESGNEQFF. The gene calls are TRBV20-1 and TRBJ2-1; tentative D call: TRBD2 (5 bases). The read gets to within 3 residues of the CDR3 end, and the germline J gene fills in the rest. Germline-derived CDR1 and CDR2 are DFQATT and SNEGSKA (reference sequence). The CDR3 is 11 residues long. V lost 6 bases to trimming and J lost 7 bases, with 10 bases between them.

This clone was seen at least ten times. The read terminates 3 residues ahead of where the CDR3 ends, so the germline J gene completes it. This rearrangement joins TRBV5-1 to TRBJ1-1; D call uncertain. The CDR3 contains 15 residues. Germline CDR1 and CDR2: SGHRS and YFSETQ. Trimming cost V 1 base and J 4 bases, with 14 bases left between them. CDR3 DNA (partial): TGCGCCAGCAGCTTGTTTCGGGGAGAGCTCACTGAA. It specifies CASSLFRGELTE. The complete CDR3 reads CASSLFRGELTEAFF.

This clone occurred many times. The missing CDR3 end, 3 residues past where the read stops, is filled in from the germline J gene. V and J are TRBV5-6 and TRBJ2-1; D is perhaps TRBD1 (5 bases). The germline V gene encodes CDR1 SGHDT and CDR2 YYEEEE. Deletions cut 0 bases from V and 2 bases from J, with 9 bases between. The CDR3 consists of 15 residues. The covered CDR3 bases are TGTGCCAGCAGCTTGGGACAGACGGCCTACAATGAG. This translates into CASSLGQTAYNE. From start to end, the CDR3 is CASSLGQTAYNEQFF.

At least ten counts were recorded for this clone. The CDR3 extends 3 residues past the end of the read, so its final part is completed from the germline J gene. The same CDR3 can be traced to other DNA sequences in this sample. The chain employs TRBV20-1 and TRBJ1-4; 7 nucleotides match TRBD1. Trimming cost V 3 bases and J 2 bases; bases outside gene matches: 3. Germline V gene data show CDR1 as DFQATT and CDR2 as SNEGSKA (reference sequence). The CDR3 runs 14 residues. Incomplete CDR3 DNA: TGCAGTGCTAGGTCAGGGGGGACTAATGAAAAA. Translated: CSARSGGTNEK. The whole CDR3 sequence reads CSARSGGTNEKLFF.

This clone was detected many times. Sequencing ends 3 residues short of the CDR3 end; the germline J gene provides the rest. The V and J genes are TRBV12-3 or TRBV12-4 and TRBJ2-2; no firm D call. V lost 7 bases to trimming and J lost 6 bases, with 9 bases between them. The CDR3 extends over 12 amino acids. Here the CDR3 reads CASTLGPGELFF. Incomplete CDR3 DNA: TGTGCCAGCACCCTTGGGCCCGGGGAG.

This clone was counted at least ten times. Read coverage stops 3 residues before the CDR3 terminus; the germline J gene supplies the remainder. The V and J genes are TRBV7-8 and TRBJ2-2, with 11 bases lining up with TRBD2. CDR1 is SGHVS and CDR2 is FQNEAQ in the germline V gene. The CDR3 has 17 residues. The V and J ends lost 4 bases and 9 bases, in that order; junction bases with no gene match: 13. The CDR3 DNA, read in part, is TGTGCCAGCAGCTCTACCGCCGGGACTAGCGGCTTTAGGGAG. Translating gives CASSSTAGTSGFRE. The entire CDR3 sequence reads CASSSTAGTSGFRELFF.

This clone was picked up many times. The read finishes 3 residues shy of the CDR3 end, and the germline J gene is used to complete it. The genes are TRBV20-1 and TRBJ1-1; no firm D call. V was clipped by 1 base and J by 2 bases, with 11 bases between them. CDR1 is DFQATT and CDR2 is SNEGSKA in the germline V gene (reference sequence). This CDR3 is built from 14 residues. CDR3 bases read: TGCAGTGCTAGAGGCCGGGGAGATAACACTGAA. It codes for CSARGRGDNTE. The whole CDR3 sequence reads CSARGRGDNTEAFF.